This T cell receptor beta chain was captured by sequencing in a study of control samples from healthy donors and cancer patients. The CDR3 has 15 residues. Per the germline V gene, CDR1 is LGHDT and CDR2 is YNNKEL (reference sequence). The germline V and J ends were trimmed by 0 bases and 1 base, with 10 bases remaining between them. The method was immunoSEQ multiplex PCR; TCRdb's version includes in-frame clones alone and lacks a portion of them. This table has some 130,000 clones, 70% to 90% appearing once. The specimen was blood. This TCR was sampled from a middle-aged man in good health. The rearrangement uses TRBV3-1 (or the pseudogene TRBV3-2) and TRBJ2-7; maybe TRBD2 (5 bases). CDR3 in amino acids: CASSQDNGLSYEQYF. In DNA form, the CDR3 reads TGTGCCAGCAGCCAAGATAACGGACTTTCCTACGAGCAGTACTTC.